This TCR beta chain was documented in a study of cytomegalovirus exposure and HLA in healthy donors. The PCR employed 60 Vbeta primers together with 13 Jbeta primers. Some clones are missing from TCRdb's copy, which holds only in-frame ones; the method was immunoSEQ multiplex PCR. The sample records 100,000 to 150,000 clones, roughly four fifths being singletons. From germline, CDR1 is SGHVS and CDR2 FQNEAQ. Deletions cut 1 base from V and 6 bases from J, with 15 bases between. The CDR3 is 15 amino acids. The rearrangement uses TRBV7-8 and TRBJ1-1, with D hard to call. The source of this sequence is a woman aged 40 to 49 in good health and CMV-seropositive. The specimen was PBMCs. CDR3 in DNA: TGTGCCAGCAGCTTAGGAGGCACCCTAACTTCTGAAGCTTTCTTT. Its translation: CASSLGGTLTSEAFF. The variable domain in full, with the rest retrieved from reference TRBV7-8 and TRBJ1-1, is GAGVSQSPRYKVAKRGQDVALRCDPISGHVSLFWYQQALGQGPEFLTYFQNEAQLDKSGLPSDRFFAERPEGSVSTLKIQRTQQEDSAVYLCASSLGGTLTSEAFFGQGTRLTVV.